This T cell receptor (beta chain) was recorded in a study of T cell clones after liver transplantation. In the study overall: A pre-transplant mixed lymphocyte reaction with TCRbeta sequencing defined graft-donor-reactive clones followed in post-transplant blood. Graft-donor-reactive sequences were compared with third-party-reactive TCRbeta sequences from pre-transplant mixed lymphocyte reactions.

Study findings and constraints: Graft donor-reactive T cells may have migrated into the graft rather than being deleted. In two subjects, few donor cells limited the measurable donor-reactive repertoire.

As concerns this clone: Its specificity is not known.

Germline V gene data show CDR1 as LNHNV and CDR2 as YYDKDF (reference sequence). The J segment lost 5 bases and the V segment lost 1 base, leaving 18 bases of the junction unmatched. The length of the CDR3 is 20 residues. Method: immunoSEQ multiplex PCR; TCRdb's copy keeps in-frame clones and lacks some. The sample records 65,000 to 90,000 clones, roughly nine tenths being singletons. The V call is TRBV15, the J call TRBJ2-1; 9 bases map to TRBD2. Sequencing was performed on CD4+ T cells from blood, taken before liver transplant. The source of this sequence is a human donor who received a liver transplant. CDR3 sequence (DNA): TGTGCCACCAGCAGAGTAAGGAGACTAGCGGATCACTGGAACAACAATGAGCAGTTCTTC. It translates to CATSRVRRLADHWNNNEQFF.